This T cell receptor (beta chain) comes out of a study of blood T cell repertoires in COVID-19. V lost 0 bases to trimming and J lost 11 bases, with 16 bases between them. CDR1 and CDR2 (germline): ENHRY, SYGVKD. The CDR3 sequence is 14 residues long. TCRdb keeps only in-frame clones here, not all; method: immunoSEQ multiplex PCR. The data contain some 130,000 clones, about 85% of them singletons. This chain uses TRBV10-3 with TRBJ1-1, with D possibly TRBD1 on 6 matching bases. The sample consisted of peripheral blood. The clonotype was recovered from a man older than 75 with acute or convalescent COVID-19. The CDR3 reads CAISESQGRGSAFF. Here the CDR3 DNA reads TGTGCCATCAGTGAGTCCCAGGGGCGCGGGAGTGCTTTCTTT.